A selection of T cell receptor beta chains follows, all from one sample in a study of T cells in localized non-small cell lung cancer. TCRdb keeps only in-frame clones here, not all; method: immunoSEQ multiplex PCR. The repertoire has tens of thousands of clones, roughly 90% of them found once; the top ten carry 1.5% to 2%. The sample consisted of peripheral blood, taken before any cancer treatment. These receptors all stem from a woman between 35 and 75 years old with stage I lung adenocarcinoma. Both conserved end residues are part of each CDR3. A D gene is named only where the DNA matches it firmly. Not all rows give a size; the values are once, few, many and, for expanded clones, a class.

j_call | v_call | clone_size | d_call | cdr3_nt | cdr3_aa
TRBJ1-2 | TRBV6-5 | . | . | TGTGCCAGCAGAAGGACGGTTGAGGATGGCTACACCTTC | CASRRTVEDGYTF
TRBJ1-1 | TRBV2 | . | . | TGTGCCAGCCAGCTGGGCACTGAAGCTTTCTTT | CASQLGTEAFF
TRBJ2-7 | TRBV29-1 | . | . | TGCAGAGTACTACAGGGACCCTACGAGCAGTACTTC | CRVLQGPYEQYF
TRBJ2-5 | TRBV6-5 | . | TRBD1 | TGTGCCAGCAGTTGGGGACAGCAAGAGACCCAGTACTTC | CASSWGQQETQYF
TRBJ2-7 | TRBV28 | . | . | TGTGCCAGCAGTTTAGCCTACGAGCAGTACTTC | CASSLAYEQYF
TRBJ1-1 | TRBV19 | . | . | TGTGCCAGTAGTATAGGCTATTATGCGGTGCGGGGAGGTGAAGCTTTCTTT | CASSIGYYAVRGGEAFF
TRBJ1-2 | TRBV6-5 | . | . | TGTGCCAGCAGTTACTACGAGGGGGACGGCTACACCTTC | CASSYYEGDGYTF
TRBJ2-1 | TRBV5-1 | . | TRBD1 | TGCGCCAGCAGCTCCCAGGGGGCGGTAAGGAATGAGCAGTTCTTC | CASSSQGAVRNEQFF
TRBJ2-3 | TRBV5-1 | . | . | TGCGCCAGCAGCTTTAGCCAGGGGCGGACAGATACGCAGTATTTT | CASSFSQGRTDTQYF
TRBJ1-4 | TRBV5-1 | . | TRBD1 | TGCGCCAGCAGCGAGACAGGGGTGAATGAAAAACTGTTTTTT | CASSETGVNEKLFF
TRBJ1-5 | TRBV27 | . | . | TGTGCCAGCAGCTCCATTGGACAGTCACTATACAATCAGCCCCAGCATTTT | CASSSIGQSLYNQPQHF
TRBJ2-1 | TRBV28 | once | TRBD2 | TGTGCCAGCAGTACGATCACCGGGACTAGCGGGAGAAGGGGGGTAACTGAGCAGTTCTTC | CASSTITGTSGRRGVTEQFF
TRBJ1-2 | TRBV6-5 | . | TRBD1 | TGTGCCAGCAGTTCCGGACAGGCTTTTAGACGGGGCTACACCTTC | CASSSGQAFRRGYTF
TRBJ1-5 | TRBV19 | . | TRBD1 | TGTGCCAGTAGTATTCGAGACAGGGTCTATCAGCCCCAGCATTTT | CASSIRDRVYQPQHF
TRBJ2-2 | TRBV5-1 | . | . | TGCGCCAGCAGCTTTGGTTCCGGGGAGCTGTTTTTT | CASSFGSGELFF